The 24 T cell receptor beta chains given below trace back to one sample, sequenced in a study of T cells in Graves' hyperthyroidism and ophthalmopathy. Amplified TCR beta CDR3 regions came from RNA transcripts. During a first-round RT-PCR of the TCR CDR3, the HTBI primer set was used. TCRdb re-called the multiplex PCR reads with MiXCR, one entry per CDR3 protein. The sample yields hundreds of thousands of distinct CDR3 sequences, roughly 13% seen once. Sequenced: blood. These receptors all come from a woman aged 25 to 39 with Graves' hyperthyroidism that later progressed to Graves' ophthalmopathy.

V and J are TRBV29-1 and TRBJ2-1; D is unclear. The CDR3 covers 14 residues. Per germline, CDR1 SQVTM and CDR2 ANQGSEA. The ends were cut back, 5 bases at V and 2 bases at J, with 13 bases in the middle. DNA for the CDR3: TGCAGCGTTCGGACGGTTGGCGCCTACAATGAGCAGTTCTTC. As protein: CSVRTVGAYNEQFF.

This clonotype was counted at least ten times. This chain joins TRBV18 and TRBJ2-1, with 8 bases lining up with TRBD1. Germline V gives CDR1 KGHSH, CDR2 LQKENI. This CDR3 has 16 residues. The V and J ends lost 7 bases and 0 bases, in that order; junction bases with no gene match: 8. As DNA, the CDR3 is TGTGCCAGCTTTACAGGGGGTGATAGCTCCTACAATGAGCAGTTCTTC. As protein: CASFTGGDSSYNEQFF.

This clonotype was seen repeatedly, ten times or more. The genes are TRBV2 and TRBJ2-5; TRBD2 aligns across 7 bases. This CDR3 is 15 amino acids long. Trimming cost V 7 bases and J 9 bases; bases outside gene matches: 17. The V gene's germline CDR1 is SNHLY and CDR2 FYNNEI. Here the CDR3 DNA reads TGTGCCAGCATGTCGGATGGGCCGGCGGGGGTGGCCCAGTACTTC. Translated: CASMSDGPAGVAQYF. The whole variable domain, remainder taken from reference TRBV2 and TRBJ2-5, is EPEVTQTPSHQVTQMGQEVILRCVPISNHLYFYWYRQILGQKVEFLVSFYNNEISEKSEIFDDQFSVERPDGSNFTLKIRSTKLEDSAMYFCASMSDGPAGVAQYFGPGTRLLVL.

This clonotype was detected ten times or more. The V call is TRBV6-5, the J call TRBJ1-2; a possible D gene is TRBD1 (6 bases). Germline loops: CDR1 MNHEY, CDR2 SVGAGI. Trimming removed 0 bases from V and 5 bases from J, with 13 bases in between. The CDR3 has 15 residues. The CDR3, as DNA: TGTGCCAGCAGTTACTCGAAGGGCCAGGGGTATGGCTACACCTTC. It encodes CASSYSKGQGYGYTF.

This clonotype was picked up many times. CDR3 coding DNA: TGTGCCAGCAGCGCCGGGCCCAAGGACTATGGCTACACCTTC. Its translation: CASSAGPKDYGYTF. V is TRBV27 and J is TRBJ1-2, with D unresolved. The germline V and J ends were trimmed by 6 bases and 3 bases, with 14 bases remaining between them. CDR1 and CDR2 (germline): MNHEY, SMNVEV (reference sequence). This CDR3 has 14 amino acids.

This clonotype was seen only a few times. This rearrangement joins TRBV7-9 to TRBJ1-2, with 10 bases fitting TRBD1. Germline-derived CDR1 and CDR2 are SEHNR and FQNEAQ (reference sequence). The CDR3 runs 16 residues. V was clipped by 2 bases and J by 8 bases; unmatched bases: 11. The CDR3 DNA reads TGTGCCAGCAGCTTATCGTCGCGGGGACAGGGGCAGGGCTACACCTTC. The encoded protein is CASSLSSRGQGQGYTF.

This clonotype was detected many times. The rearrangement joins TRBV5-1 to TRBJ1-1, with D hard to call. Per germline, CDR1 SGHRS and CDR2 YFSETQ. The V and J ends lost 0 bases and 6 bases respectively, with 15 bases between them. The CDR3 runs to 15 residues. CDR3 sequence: CASSLAEFSGAEAFF. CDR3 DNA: TGCGCCAGCAGCTTGGCCGAGTTCTCAGGCGCTGAAGCTTTCTTT.

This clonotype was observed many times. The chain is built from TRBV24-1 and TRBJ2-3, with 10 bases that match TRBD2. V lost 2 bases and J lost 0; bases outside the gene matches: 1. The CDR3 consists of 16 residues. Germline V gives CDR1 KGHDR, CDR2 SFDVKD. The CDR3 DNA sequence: TGTGCCACCAGTGATTCGACTAGCGGGAGCACAGATACGCAGTATTTT. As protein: CATSDSTSGSTDTQYF.

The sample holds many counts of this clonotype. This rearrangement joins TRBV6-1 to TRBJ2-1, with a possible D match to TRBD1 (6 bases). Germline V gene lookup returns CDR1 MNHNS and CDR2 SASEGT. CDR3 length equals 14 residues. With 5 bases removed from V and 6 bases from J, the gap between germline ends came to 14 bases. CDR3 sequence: CASSYDRSRNEQFF. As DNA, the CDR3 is TGTGCCAGCAGTTATGACAGGTCCCGCAATGAGCAGTTCTTC.

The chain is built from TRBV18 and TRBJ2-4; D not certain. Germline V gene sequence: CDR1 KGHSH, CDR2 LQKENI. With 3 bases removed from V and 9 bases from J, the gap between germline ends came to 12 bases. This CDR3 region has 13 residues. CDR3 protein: CASSPSSGGIQYF. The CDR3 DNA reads TGTGCCAGCTCACCTAGTTCCGGCGGCATTCAGTACTTC. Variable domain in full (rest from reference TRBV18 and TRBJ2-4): NAGVMQNPRHLVRRRGQEARLRCSPMKGHSHVYWYRQLPEEGLKFMVYLQKENIIDESGMPKERFSAEFPKEGPSILRIQQVVRGDSAAYFCASSPSSGGIQYFGAGTRLSVL.

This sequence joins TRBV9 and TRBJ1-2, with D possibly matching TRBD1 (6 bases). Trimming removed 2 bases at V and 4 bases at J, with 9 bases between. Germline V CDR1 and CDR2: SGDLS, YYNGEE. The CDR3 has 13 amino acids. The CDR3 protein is CASSVSRGYGYTF. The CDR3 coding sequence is TGTGCCAGCAGCGTTAGCAGGGGCTATGGCTACACCTTC. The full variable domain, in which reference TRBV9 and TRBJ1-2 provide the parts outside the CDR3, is DSGVTQTPKHLITATGQRVTLRCSPRSGDLSVYWYQQSLDQGLQFLIQYYNGEERAKGNILERFSAQQFPDLHSELNLSSLELGDSALYFCASSVSRGYGYTFGSGTRLTVV.

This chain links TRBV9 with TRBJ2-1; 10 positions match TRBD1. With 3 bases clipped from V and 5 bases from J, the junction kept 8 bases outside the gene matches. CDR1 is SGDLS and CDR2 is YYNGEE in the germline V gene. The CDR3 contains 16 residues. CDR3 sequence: CASSGGGQGIDNEQFF. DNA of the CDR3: TGTGCCAGCAGCGGGGGGGGACAGGGGATCGACAATGAGCAGTTCTTC.

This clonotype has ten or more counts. CDR3 sequence: CASSLASLAANEQFF. The CDR3 nucleotides read TGTGCCAGCAGCTTAGCCTCGCTAGCGGCCAATGAGCAGTTCTTC. The rearrangement links TRBV7-2 to TRBJ2-1, with TRBD2 identical over 7 bases. From germline, CDR1 is SGHTA and CDR2 FQGNSA. CDR3 length: 15 amino acids. The V segment lost 0 bases and the J segment 6 bases; nucleotides outside the gene matches: 5.

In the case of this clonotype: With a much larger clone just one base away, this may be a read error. CDR3 amino acids: CSVAPRQAAGGYTF. For the CDR3, the DNA is TGCAGCGTAGCCCCGAGACAGGCCGCGGGCGGCTACACCTTC. The chain uses TRBV29-1 and TRBJ1-2; possible D gene TRBD1, 6 bases. The CDR3 loop spans 14 amino acids. Deletions cut 6 bases from V and 8 bases from J, with 22 bases between. Per germline, CDR1 SQVTM and CDR2 ANQGSEA.

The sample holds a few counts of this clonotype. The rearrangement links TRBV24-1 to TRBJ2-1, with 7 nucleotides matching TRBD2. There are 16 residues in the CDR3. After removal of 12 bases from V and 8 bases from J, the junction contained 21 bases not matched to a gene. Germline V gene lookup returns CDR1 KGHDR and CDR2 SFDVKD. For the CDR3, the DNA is TGTGCCTCGTCGGATTTCGGGGGAGGGCTCTCGGATGAGCAGTTCTTC. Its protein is CASSDFGGGLSDEQFF.

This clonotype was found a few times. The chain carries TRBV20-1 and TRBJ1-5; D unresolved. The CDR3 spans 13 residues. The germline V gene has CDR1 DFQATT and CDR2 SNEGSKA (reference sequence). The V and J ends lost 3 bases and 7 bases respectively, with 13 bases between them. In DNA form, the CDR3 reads TGCAGTGCTAGGGACTTACCTGGGCAGCCCCAGCATTTT. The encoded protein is CSARDLPGQPQHF.

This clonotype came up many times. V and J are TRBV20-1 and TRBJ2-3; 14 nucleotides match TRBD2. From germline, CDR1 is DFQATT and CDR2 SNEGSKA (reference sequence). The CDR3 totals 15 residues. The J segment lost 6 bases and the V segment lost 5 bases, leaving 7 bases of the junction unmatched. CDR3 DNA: TGCAGTGCTTTGGGACTAGCGGGAGAAGGGGATACGCAGTATTTT. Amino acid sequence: CSALGLAGEGDTQYF.

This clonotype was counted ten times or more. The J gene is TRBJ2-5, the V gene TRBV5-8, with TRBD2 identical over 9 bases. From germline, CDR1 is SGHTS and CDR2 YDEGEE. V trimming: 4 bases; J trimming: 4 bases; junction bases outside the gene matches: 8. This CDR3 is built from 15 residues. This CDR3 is CASSKVAGVGETQYF. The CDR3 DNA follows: TGTGCCAGCAGCAAAGTAGCGGGAGTCGGAGAGACCCAGTACTTC.

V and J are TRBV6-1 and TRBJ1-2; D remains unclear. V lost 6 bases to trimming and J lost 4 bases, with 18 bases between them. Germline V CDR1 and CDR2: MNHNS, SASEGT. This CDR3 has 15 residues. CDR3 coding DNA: TGTGCCAGCAGGGCGCCCGGGGTGGGCTCCTATGGCTACACCTTC. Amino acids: CASRAPGVGSYGYTF.

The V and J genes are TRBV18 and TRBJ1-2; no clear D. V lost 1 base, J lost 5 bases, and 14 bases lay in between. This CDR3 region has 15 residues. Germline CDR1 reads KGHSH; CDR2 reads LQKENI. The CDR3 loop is CASSPQNGDGYGYTF. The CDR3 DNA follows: TGTGCCAGCTCACCACAGAATGGAGACGGGTATGGCTACACCTTC.

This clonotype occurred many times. The CDR3 loop reads CASSPPDRGSDNSPLHF. Here the CDR3 DNA reads TGTGCCAGCAGTCCTCCGGACAGGGGCAGCGATAATTCACCCCTCCACTTT. V gene TRBV2 combines with J gene TRBJ1-6; 9 bases fit TRBD1. Germline V CDR1 and CDR2: SNHLY, FYNNEI. There are 17 residues in the CDR3. The V segment lost 5 bases and the J segment 5 bases; nucleotides outside the gene matches: 10.

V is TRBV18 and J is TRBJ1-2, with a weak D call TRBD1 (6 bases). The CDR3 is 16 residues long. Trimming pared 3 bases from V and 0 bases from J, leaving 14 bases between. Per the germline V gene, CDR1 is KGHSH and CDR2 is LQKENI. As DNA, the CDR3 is TGTGCCAGCTCACCTGAGGGGGGCCTTCCTAACTATGGCTACACCTTC. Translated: CASSPEGGLPNYGYTF.

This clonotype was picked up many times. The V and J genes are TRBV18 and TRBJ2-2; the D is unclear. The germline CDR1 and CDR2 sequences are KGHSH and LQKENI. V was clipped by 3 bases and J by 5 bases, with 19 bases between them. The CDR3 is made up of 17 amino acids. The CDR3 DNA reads TGTGCCAGCTCACCTCCTGTGACTGAAGGTCGTACCGGGGAGCTGTTTTTT. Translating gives CASSPPVTEGRTGELFF.

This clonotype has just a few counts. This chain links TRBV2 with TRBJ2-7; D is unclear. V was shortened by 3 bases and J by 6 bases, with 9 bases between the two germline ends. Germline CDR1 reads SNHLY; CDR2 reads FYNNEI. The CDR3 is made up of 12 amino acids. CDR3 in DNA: TGTGCCAGCAGTGATAATGGGATCGAGCAGTACTTC. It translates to CASSDNGIEQYF.